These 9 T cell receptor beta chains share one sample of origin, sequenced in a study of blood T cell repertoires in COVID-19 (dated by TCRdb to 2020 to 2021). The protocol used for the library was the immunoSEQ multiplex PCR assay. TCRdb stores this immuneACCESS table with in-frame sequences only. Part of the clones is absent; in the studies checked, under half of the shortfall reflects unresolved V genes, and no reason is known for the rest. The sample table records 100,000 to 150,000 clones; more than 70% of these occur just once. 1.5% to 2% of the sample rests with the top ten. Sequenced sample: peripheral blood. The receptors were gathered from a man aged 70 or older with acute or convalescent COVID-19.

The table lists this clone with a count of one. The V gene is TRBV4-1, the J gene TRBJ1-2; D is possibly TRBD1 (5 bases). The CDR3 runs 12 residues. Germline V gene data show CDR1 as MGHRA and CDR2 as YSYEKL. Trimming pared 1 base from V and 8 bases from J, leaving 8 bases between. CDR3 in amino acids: CASSQGGGGYTF. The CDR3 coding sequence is TGCGCCAGCAGCCAAGGGGGCGGCGGCTACACCTTC.

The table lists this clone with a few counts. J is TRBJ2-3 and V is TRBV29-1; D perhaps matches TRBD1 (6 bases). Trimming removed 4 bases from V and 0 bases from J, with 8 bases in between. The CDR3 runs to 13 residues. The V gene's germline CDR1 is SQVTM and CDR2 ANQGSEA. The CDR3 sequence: CSVATGSTDTQYF. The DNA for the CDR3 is TGCAGCGTTGCAACAGGGAGCACAGATACGCAGTATTTT.

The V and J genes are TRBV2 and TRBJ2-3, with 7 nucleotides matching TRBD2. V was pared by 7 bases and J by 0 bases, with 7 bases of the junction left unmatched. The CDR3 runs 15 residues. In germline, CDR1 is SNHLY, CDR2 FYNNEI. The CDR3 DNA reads TGTGCCAGCATAGGGCGGGGGAAAAGCACAGATACGCAGTATTTT. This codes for CASIGRGKSTDTQYF. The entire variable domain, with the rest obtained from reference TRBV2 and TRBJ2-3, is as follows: EPEVTQTPSHQVTQMGQEVILRCVPISNHLYFYWYRQILGQKVEFLVSFYNNEISEKSEIFDDQFSVERPDGSNFTLKIRSTKLEDSAMYFCASIGRGKSTDTQYFGPGTRLTVL.

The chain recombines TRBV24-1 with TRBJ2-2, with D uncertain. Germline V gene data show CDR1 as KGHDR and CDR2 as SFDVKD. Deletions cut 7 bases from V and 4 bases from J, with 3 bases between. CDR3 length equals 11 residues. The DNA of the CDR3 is TGTGCCACCAGCGGCACCGGGGAGCTGTTTTTT. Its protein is CATSGTGELFF.

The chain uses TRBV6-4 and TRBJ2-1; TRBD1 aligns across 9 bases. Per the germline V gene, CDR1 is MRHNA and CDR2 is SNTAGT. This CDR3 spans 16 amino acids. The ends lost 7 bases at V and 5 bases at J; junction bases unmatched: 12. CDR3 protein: CASKKVGQGSDNEQFF. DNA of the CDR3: TGTGCCAGCAAAAAGGTGGGACAGGGATCGGACAATGAGCAGTTCTTC.

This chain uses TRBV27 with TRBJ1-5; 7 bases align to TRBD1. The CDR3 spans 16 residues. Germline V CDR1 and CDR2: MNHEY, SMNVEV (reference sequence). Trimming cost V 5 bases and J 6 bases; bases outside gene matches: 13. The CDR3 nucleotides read TGTGCCAGCAGTACTTGGACAGGATCCAGGGGTCAGCCCCAGCATTTT. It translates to CASSTWTGSRGQPQHF.

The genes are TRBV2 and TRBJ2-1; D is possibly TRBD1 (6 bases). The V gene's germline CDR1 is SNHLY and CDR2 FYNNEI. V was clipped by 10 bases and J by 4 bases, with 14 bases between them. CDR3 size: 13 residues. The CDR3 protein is CAISGTKYNEQFF. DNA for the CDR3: TGTGCCATCTCCGGGACAAAATACAATGAGCAGTTCTTC.

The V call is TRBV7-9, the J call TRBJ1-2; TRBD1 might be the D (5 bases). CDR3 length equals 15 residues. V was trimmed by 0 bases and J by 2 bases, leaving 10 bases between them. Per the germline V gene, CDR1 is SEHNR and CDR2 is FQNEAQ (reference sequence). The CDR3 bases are TGTGCCAGCAGCTTAGCGGTTGACAGCAACTATGGCTACACCTTC. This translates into CASSLAVDSNYGYTF.

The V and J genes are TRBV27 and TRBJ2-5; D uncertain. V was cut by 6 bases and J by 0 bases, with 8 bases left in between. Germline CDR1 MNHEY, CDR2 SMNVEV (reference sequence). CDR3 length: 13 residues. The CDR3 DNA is TGTGCCAGCAGAAGGCTAGACCAAGAGACCCAGTACTTC. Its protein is CASRRLDQETQYF.